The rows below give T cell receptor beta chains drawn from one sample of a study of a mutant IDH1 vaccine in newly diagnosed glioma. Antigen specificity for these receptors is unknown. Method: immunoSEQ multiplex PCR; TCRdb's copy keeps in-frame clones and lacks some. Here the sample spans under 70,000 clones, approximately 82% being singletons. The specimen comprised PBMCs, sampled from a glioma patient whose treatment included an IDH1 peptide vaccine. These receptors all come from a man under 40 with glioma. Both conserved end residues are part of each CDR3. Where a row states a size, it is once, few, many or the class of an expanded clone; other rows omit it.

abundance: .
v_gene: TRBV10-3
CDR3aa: CAISDGASSGNTIYF

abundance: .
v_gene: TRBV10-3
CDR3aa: CAISEGTGYGYTF

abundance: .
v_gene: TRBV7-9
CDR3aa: CASSLAGTENEKLFF

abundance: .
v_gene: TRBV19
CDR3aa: CASSIDVEAPNYGYTF

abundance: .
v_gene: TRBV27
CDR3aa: CASSFRAGSVHEQYF

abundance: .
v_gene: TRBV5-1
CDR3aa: CASSFRDGLRDEQFF

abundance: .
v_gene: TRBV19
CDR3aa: CASSISGNTEAFF

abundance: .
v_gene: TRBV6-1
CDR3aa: CASSERSEDSPLHF

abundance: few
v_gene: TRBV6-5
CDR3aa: CASSYSDRGTTEAFF

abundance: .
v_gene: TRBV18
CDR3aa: CASSLLDGANYGYTF

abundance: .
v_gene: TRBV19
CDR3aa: CASKPDGGTDTQYF

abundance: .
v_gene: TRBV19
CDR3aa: CASSMRDRGPYEQYF

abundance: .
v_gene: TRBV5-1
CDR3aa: CASSFEGPEKLFF

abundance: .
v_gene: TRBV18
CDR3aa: CASSPDDTQYF

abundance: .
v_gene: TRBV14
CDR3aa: CASSQHSYWGRYEQYF

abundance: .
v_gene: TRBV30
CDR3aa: CACPPRLAGGLVGELFF

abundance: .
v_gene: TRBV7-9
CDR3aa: CASSVNTEAFF

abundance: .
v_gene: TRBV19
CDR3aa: CASKNPINYGYTF

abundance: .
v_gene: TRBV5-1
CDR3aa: CASSKGDSEKLFF

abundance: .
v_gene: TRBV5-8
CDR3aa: CASSLGQGVNQETQYF

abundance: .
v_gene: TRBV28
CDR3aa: CAIYRGGNYGYTF